This T cell receptor (beta chain) derives from a study of blood T cell repertoires in COVID-19. Across the whole study: Material from acute and convalescent COVID-19 was sourced from the United States, Italy and Spain. Nucleic acid was either cDNA or gDNA, and it came from T cells, B-cell-depleted T cells, or PBMCs.

Study processing details: Reference gene primer amplification gave estimated nucleated cell counts. Measured with immunoSEQ multiplex PCR; TCRdb has only the in-frame clones, and not every one. V and J calls and clone size are copied from that table; D and trimming were computed from the DNA. The top ten clones hold about 5% of a sample with some 210,000 clones, around 89% of them seen once. The sequence was obtained from a woman in her thirties or forties with acute or convalescent COVID-19. The sequenced sample consisted of peripheral blood.

Here the CDR3 reads CASLGVQGAQTEAFF. The CDR3 nucleotides are TGCGCCAGCCTGGGGGTACAGGGGGCACAAACTGAAGCTTTCTTT. The chain employs TRBV5-1 and TRBJ1-1, with 9 bases fitting TRBD1. CDR3 length: 15 amino acids. J lost 5 bases, V lost 7 bases, and 12 bases had no gene match. CDR1 is SGHRS and CDR2 is YFSETQ in the germline V gene.